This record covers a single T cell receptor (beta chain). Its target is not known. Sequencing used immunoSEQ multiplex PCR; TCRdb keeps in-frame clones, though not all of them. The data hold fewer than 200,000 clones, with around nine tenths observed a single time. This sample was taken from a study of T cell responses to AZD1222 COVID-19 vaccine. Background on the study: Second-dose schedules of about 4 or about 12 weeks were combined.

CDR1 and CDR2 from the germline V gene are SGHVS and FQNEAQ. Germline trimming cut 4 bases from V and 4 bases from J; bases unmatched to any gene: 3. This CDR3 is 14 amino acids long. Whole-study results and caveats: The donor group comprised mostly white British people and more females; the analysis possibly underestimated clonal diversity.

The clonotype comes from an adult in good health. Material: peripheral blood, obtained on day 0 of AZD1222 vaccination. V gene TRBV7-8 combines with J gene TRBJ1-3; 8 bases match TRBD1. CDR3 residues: CASSSRDRGNTIYF. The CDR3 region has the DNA TGTGCCAGCAGCTCTCGGGACAGGGGAAACACCATATATTTT.